The 24 T cell receptor beta chains in this list originate from one sample, sequenced in a study of shared clonotypes between healthy human individuals. Generated by immunoSEQ multiplex PCR, the TCRdb table keeps only in-frame clones and is missing some. The sample yields roughly 760,000 clones, 74% seen once. The sequenced sample was memory CD4+ T cells sorted from blood. Subset meaning: CD45RA-negative fraction. Receptor source: a woman under 40 in good health.

The V and J genes are TRBV6-5 and TRBJ2-1, with D unclear. Germline CDR1 is MNHEY and CDR2 is SVGAGI. This CDR3 has 12 residues. With 5 bases removed from V and 6 bases from J, the gap between germline ends came to 8 bases. For the CDR3, the DNA is TGTGCCAGCAGTCCCCGTTTCAATGAGCAGTTCTTC. Protein: CASSPRFNEQFF.

This clone was detected once. J is TRBJ2-7 and V is TRBV28; 9 nucleotides align to TRBD2. In germline, CDR1 is MDHEN, CDR2 SYDVKM. V lost 6 bases and J lost 3; bases outside the gene matches: 9. The CDR3 covers 15 residues. CDR3 loop: CASRRGLAMNYEQYF. The CDR3 DNA sequence: TGTGCCAGCAGACGAGGACTAGCGATGAACTACGAGCAGTACTTC. The full variable domain, completed using reference TRBV28 and TRBJ2-7, is DVKVTQSSRYLVKRTGEKVFLECVQDMDHENMFWYRQDPGLGLRLIYFSYDVKMKEKGDIPEGYSVSREKKERFSLILESASTNQTSMYLCASRRGLAMNYEQYFGPGTRLTVT.

This chain links TRBV28 with TRBJ2-1; 10 bases map to TRBD2. The CDR3 covers 19 residues. The germline V gene has CDR1 MDHEN and CDR2 SYDVKM. V was pared by 4 bases and J by 3 bases, with 15 bases of the junction left unmatched. This chain's CDR3 is CASSYFLAGVKAGYNEQFF. CDR3 DNA sequence: TGTGCCAGCAGTTATTTCCTAGCGGGAGTAAAAGCGGGCTACAATGAGCAGTTCTTC.

This clone was found a few times. The chain links TRBV7-3 to TRBJ2-3, with 7 nucleotides matching TRBD2. J gave up 3 bases and V 5 bases, and 14 bases lay outside the gene matches. The CDR3 sequence is 17 residues long. Per germline, CDR1 SGHTA and CDR2 FQGTGA. The CDR3 DNA sequence: TGTGCCAGCAGCCCCCACCTCCTTGGCGGGAGTACAGATACGCAGTATTTT. Protein sequence: CASSPHLLGGSTDTQYF.

V and J are TRBV7-2 and TRBJ2-2; D is ambiguous. Germline V CDR1 and CDR2: SGHTA, FQGNSA. Deletions cut 5 bases from V and 9 bases from J, with 16 bases between. The CDR3 totals 14 residues. CDR3 residues: CASSVGNAARELFF. CDR3 coding DNA: TGTGCCAGCAGCGTAGGGAATGCTGCGAGGGAGCTGTTTTTT.

On this clone: The sample holds other DNA sequences that translate to the same CDR3. V usage is TRBV18 and J usage is TRBJ2-6; D remains unclear. This CDR3 spans 15 amino acids. V dropped 3 bases and J dropped 0 bases, with 6 bases sitting between them. Germline V lookup: CDR1 KGHSH, CDR2 LQKENI. CDR3 sequence reads: CASSPERSGANVLTF. As DNA, the CDR3 is TGTGCCAGCTCACCCGAGCGCTCTGGGGCCAACGTCCTGACTTTC.

There are a few counts of this clone. The chain joins TRBV28 to TRBJ2-7, with 8 bases that match TRBD2. Trimming cost V 7 bases and J 3 bases; bases outside gene matches: 14. CDR1 MDHEN and CDR2 SYDVKM come from the germline V gene. There are 16 residues in the CDR3. The CDR3 DNA sequence: TGTGCCAGCAAGTCCGGGCCCCTTCTAGCGGGCTACGAGCAGTACTTC. It encodes CASKSGPLLAGYEQYF.

V gene TRBV7-9 combines with J gene TRBJ2-2, with D possibly being TRBD1 (6 bases). The CDR3 is 14 residues long. From germline, CDR1 is SEHNR and CDR2 FQNEAQ (reference sequence). The V end was cut by 4 bases, the J end by 3 bases, with 9 bases between. This chain's CDR3 is CASSSTGYTGELFF. The CDR3, as DNA: TGTGCCAGCAGCTCCACAGGGTACACCGGGGAGCTGTTTTTT.

V gene TRBV7-9 combines with J gene TRBJ1-5; 10 bases fit TRBD1. The CDR3 loop spans 15 amino acids. The germline CDR1 and CDR2 sequences are SEHNR and FQNEAQ (reference sequence). Unmatched junction bases numbered 5, after V lost 4 bases and J lost 5 bases. The CDR3 reads CASSSLGQGDQPQHF. Here the CDR3 DNA reads TGTGCCAGCAGCTCTCTAGGACAGGGGGATCAGCCCCAGCATTTT.

V and J are TRBV7-2 and TRBJ2-3; possible D gene TRBD2, 6 bases. There are 16 residues in the CDR3. V was clipped by 1 base and J by 7 bases, with 18 bases between them. CDR1 and CDR2 (germline): SGHTA, FQGNSA. CDR3 in amino acids: CASSLGRGYGGNTQYF. The CDR3 DNA sequence: TGTGCCAGCAGCTTAGGGAGAGGATACGGGGGTAATACGCAGTATTTT.

The gene calls are TRBV11-2 and TRBJ2-5; TRBD1 aligns across 9 bases. CDR3 length: 16 amino acids. The germline V gene encodes CDR1 SGHAT and CDR2 FQNNGV. The ends lost 1 base at V and 4 bases at J; junction bases unmatched: 7. The CDR3 coding sequence is TGTGCCAGCAGCTTAGTTTTGGGACAGGGCGGAGAGACCCAGTACTTC. Its translation is CASSLVLGQGGETQYF.

The V gene is TRBV18, the J gene TRBJ2-7; D may correspond to TRBD1 or TRBD2 (5 bases each). The CDR3 contains 14 residues. Trimming removed 6 bases from V and 4 bases from J, with 16 bases in between. Germline assignment: CDR1 KGHSH and CDR2 LQKENI. CDR3 nucleotides: TGTGCCAGCTCCCAACCGGGACGGATGTACGAGCAGTACTTC. It yields the protein CASSQPGRMYEQYF.

The V call is TRBV19, the J call TRBJ1-1; TRBD1 might be the D (6 bases). Per germline, CDR1 LNHDA and CDR2 SQIVND (reference sequence). The CDR3 is 16 residues long. Trimming took off 5 bases at V and 0 bases at J, with 16 bases between the two ends. The CDR3: CASSAGKNRVNTEAFF. CDR3 DNA: TGTGCCAGTAGTGCCGGGAAAAACAGGGTGAACACTGAAGCTTTCTTT.

Notes on this clone: At the DNA level, this CDR3 is encoded by other sequences in the same sample as well. The J gene is TRBJ2-3, the V gene TRBV19; TRBD1 might be the D (6 bases). CDR1 and CDR2 (germline): LNHDA, SQIVND (reference sequence). Trimming removed 3 bases at V and 0 bases at J, with 10 bases between. This CDR3 comprises 15 residues. CDR3 DNA sequence: TGTGCCAGTAGTATTGGGACAACTAGCACAGATACGCAGTATTTT. Translated: CASSIGTTSTDTQYF.

This chain's CDR3 is CASSLVGVGANVLTF. CDR3 nucleotide sequence: TGTGCCAGCAGTTTAGTAGGGGTCGGGGCCAACGTCCTGACTTTC. This chain connects TRBV28 to TRBJ2-6; D might be TRBD1 (5 bases). Between the trimmed V and J ends, which lost 2 bases and 4 bases, there was a span of 9 bases. CDR3 length: 15 amino acids. Germline V gene data show CDR1 as MDHEN and CDR2 as SYDVKM. The variable domain in full, with the rest retrieved from reference TRBV28 and TRBJ2-6, is DVKVTQSSRYLVKRTGEKVFLECVQDMDHENMFWYRQDPGLGLRLIYFSYDVKMKEKGDIPEGYSVSREKKERFSLILESASTNQTSMYLCASSLVGVGANVLTFGAGSRLTVL.

The gene calls are TRBV7-2 and TRBJ2-2; D remains ambiguous. The CDR3 sequence is 14 residues long. Trimming cost V 0 bases and J 6 bases, with 8 bases left between them. CDR1 SGHTA and CDR2 FQGNSA come from the germline V gene. This chain's CDR3 is CASSLASYSGELFF. DNA for the CDR3: TGTGCCAGCAGCTTAGCGAGTTATTCCGGGGAGCTGTTTTTT.

V and J are TRBV9 and TRBJ2-5; 7 bases are shared with TRBD2. Germline CDR1 and CDR2: SGDLS and YYNGEE. The CDR3 loop spans 15 amino acids. With V trimmed by 0 bases and J by 4 bases, 6 bases remained unmatched. The CDR3 DNA reads TGTGCCAGCAGCGTAGGCGGGAGTAGGGGAGAGACCCAGTACTTC. It specifies CASSVGGSRGETQYF.

This clone has just one count. The gene calls are TRBV7-2 and TRBJ1-2; D not resolved. Trimming shortened V by 1 base and J by 1 base, and 7 bases separated the two germline ends. Per the germline V gene, CDR1 is SGHTA and CDR2 is FQGNSA. The CDR3 is 14 residues long. CDR3 coding DNA: TGTGCCAGCAGCTTAGGGAGCAGTAACTATGGCTACACCTTC. It specifies CASSLGSSNYGYTF.

V usage is TRBV19 and J usage is TRBJ2-1; the match to TRBD2 covers 12 bases. The CDR3 has 17 amino acids. With V trimmed by 5 bases and J by 3 bases, 8 bases remained unmatched. Germline CDR1 and CDR2: LNHDA and SQIVND (reference sequence). The CDR3 DNA sequence: TGTGCCAGTAGTTTAAGGACTAGCGGGATCCTCTACAATGAGCAGTTCTTC. As protein: CASSLRTSGILYNEQFF.

The rearrangement joins TRBV11-3 to TRBJ2-1, with 9 bases identical to TRBD2. The CDR3 length is 15 residues. With 1 base clipped from V and 7 bases from J, the junction kept 5 bases outside the gene matches. CDR1 and CDR2 (germline): SGHNT, YENEEA. The CDR3 nucleotides are TGTGCCAGCAGCTTAGGGGATAGCGGGGGTAATGAGCAGTTCTTC. Amino acids: CASSLGDSGGNEQFF.

This clone was found a few times. For the CDR3, the DNA is TGCGCCAGCAGTCAATTACGACCCCTCGCGCAGGGGGGACCAAGTCTAGCCAAAAACATTCAGTACTTC. Translation gives CASSQLRPLAQGGPSLAKNIQYF. This chain links TRBV23-1 with TRBJ2-4; tentative D call: TRBD1 (7 bases). TRBV23-1 is classed as an ORF, of uncertain function. Between the trimmed V and J ends, which lost 1 base and 0 bases, there was a span of 31 bases. The CDR3 runs to 23 residues.

The rearrangement uses TRBV7-2 and TRBJ2-2, with D tentatively TRBD1 (6 bases). This CDR3 is 15 amino acids long. Deletions cut 1 base from V and 4 bases from J, with 10 bases between. Germline assignment: CDR1 SGHTA and CDR2 FQGNSA. The CDR3 loop is CASSLVGGVTGELFF. Written as DNA, the CDR3 is TGTGCCAGCAGCTTAGTAGGGGGAGTCACCGGGGAGCTGTTTTTT.

For the CDR3, the DNA is TGTGCCAGCAGCTTAGGCCTTCTAGCGGGAGGGACAGATACGCAGTATTTT. Its protein product is CASSLGLLAGGTDTQYF. The chain links TRBV13 to TRBJ2-3, with 12 bases aligning to TRBD2. Trimming took 0 bases from V and 3 from J; bases not matched to a gene: 4. This CDR3 has 17 amino acids. Germline assignment: CDR1 PRHDT and CDR2 FYEKMQ (reference sequence).

The genes are TRBV25-1 and TRBJ2-5; 7 bases are shared with TRBD1. The ends lost 3 bases at V and 3 bases at J; junction bases unmatched: 13. CDR3 length: 17 residues. Germline-derived CDR1 and CDR2 are MGHDK and SYGVNS. CDR3 region: CASSDRPETGMEETQYF. DNA for the CDR3: TGTGCCAGCAGTGATCGCCCTGAGACAGGGATGGAAGAGACCCAGTACTTC.